Following are 20 T cell receptor beta chains from one sample sequenced in a study of shared clonotypes between healthy human individuals (dated by TCRdb to 2018 to 2020). Libraries were made using the immunoSEQ multiplex PCR assay. This is the immuneACCESS table as TCRdb keeps it, with only in-frame sequences that have V and J called. A part of the clones is gone; compared with another copy, unresolved V genes explain less than half, and the rest is unexplained. In this sample the table shows about 2 million clones, roughly 96% of which occur a single time. The ten largest clonotypes hold 0.1% to 0.15% of the sample. Sequencing used naive CD4+ T cells sorted from blood. The sample's cell subset or site label is to be understood as: CD45RA+ positively selected. These receptors all stem from a man younger than 30 in good health.

The V and J genes are TRBV7-9 and TRBJ1-5, with a weak D call TRBD1 (6 bases). The CDR3 runs 15 residues. V shed 0 bases and J shed 2 bases, with 8 bases lying between them. Germline V gene lookup returns CDR1 SEHNR and CDR2 FQNEAQ (reference sequence). CDR3 DNA: TGTGCCAGCAGCTTAGCCGAGGGGGGCAATCAGCCCCAGCATTTT. Its translation is CASSLAEGGNQPQHF.

J is TRBJ2-1 and V is TRBV10-2; 13 bases match TRBD2. The CDR3 consists of 15 residues. Trimming took 8 bases from V and 5 from J; bases not matched to a gene: 6. Germline V gene sequence: CDR1 WSHSY, CDR2 SAAADI. The CDR3 region has the DNA TGCGCCAGCCGGACTAGCGGGAGATCCAACAATGAGCAGTTCTTC. It specifies CASRTSGRSNNEQFF.

The gene calls are TRBV30 and TRBJ2-3, with 7 bases fitting TRBD2. Germline values: CDR1 GTSNPN, CDR2 SVGIG (reference sequence). The V gene end was trimmed by 2 bases and the J gene end by 0 bases; junction bases not matched to a gene: 14. The CDR3 contains 18 residues. The CDR3 bases are TGTGCCTGGAGTCCCCTATCTCCTCTAGCGGCTAGCACAGATACGCAGTATTTT. This encodes CAWSPLSPLAASTDTQYF.

The V and J genes are TRBV28 and TRBJ2-6, with unresolved D. Trimming took 0 bases from V and 15 from J, leaving 18 bases between them. The length of the CDR3 is 15 residues. Germline assignment: CDR1 MDHEN and CDR2 SYDVKM. This chain's CDR3 is CASSLWGGQVDALTF. In nucleotides, the CDR3 is TGTGCCAGCAGTTTATGGGGTGGCCAGGTAGATGCCCTGACTTTC.

J is TRBJ1-1 and V is TRBV5-6, with unresolved D. V was clipped by 3 bases and J by 1 base, with 10 bases between them. This CDR3 region has 14 residues. Per germline, CDR1 SGHDT and CDR2 YYEEEE. The CDR3 protein is CASSWRPGNTEAFF. The CDR3 DNA sequence: TGTGCCAGCAGCTGGAGGCCAGGGAACACTGAAGCTTTCTTT.

This chain uses TRBV5-1 with TRBJ1-6; D unresolved. The CDR3 consists of 15 residues. The germline V gene encodes CDR1 SGHRS and CDR2 YFSETQ. The V end was cut by 0 bases, the J end by 8 bases, with 12 bases between. The CDR3 is CASSLVWERDSPLHF. In nucleotides, the CDR3 is TGCGCCAGCAGCTTGGTCTGGGAACGAGATTCACCCCTCCACTTT.

The V and J genes are TRBV14 and TRBJ2-3; D is perhaps TRBD2 (6 bases). The CDR3 is 18 residues long. V was clipped by 6 bases and J by 6 bases, with 28 bases between them. The germline CDR1 and CDR2 sequences are SGHDN and FVKESK. CDR3 protein: CASSPFGGWQLNRDTQYF. The CDR3 nucleotides read TGTGCCAGCAGTCCCTTTGGGGGGTGGCAGCTTAATCGTGATACGCAGTATTTT.

This chain joins TRBV19 and TRBJ1-1; no definite D call. Germline V CDR1 and CDR2: LNHDA, SQIVND (reference sequence). V was trimmed by 7 bases and J by 5 bases, leaving 8 bases between them. The CDR3 consists of 11 residues. The CDR3, as DNA: TGTGCCAGTACCCGGTATACTGAAGCTTTCTTT. Translated, it gives CASTRYTEAFF.

V and J are TRBV4-3 and TRBJ1-2; weak D call: TRBD1 (6 bases). This CDR3 comprises 14 residues. With 3 bases removed from V and 9 bases from J, the gap between germline ends came to 17 bases. Germline assignment: CDR1 LGHNA and CDR2 YSLEER. The CDR3 is CASSHTGSVQSYTF. CDR3 DNA sequence: TGCGCCAGCAGCCACACAGGGTCGGTGCAGAGCTACACCTTC.

The chain is built from TRBV6-6 and TRBJ1-2; perhaps TRBD1 as D (5 bases). CDR3 length: 12 residues. Germline V gene sequence: CDR1 MNHNY, CDR2 SVGAGI (reference sequence). With 2 bases removed from V and 6 bases from J, the gap between germline ends came to 7 bases. CDR3 sequence reads: CASSYVGDGYTF. The CDR3 region has the DNA TGTGCCAGCAGTTACGTGGGGGATGGCTACACCTTC.

The chain carries TRBV7-8 and TRBJ2-2; 12 bases map to TRBD2. The CDR3 spans 19 residues. Germline values: CDR1 SGHVS, CDR2 FQNEAQ. The V segment lost 5 bases and the J segment 5 bases; nucleotides outside the gene matches: 15. The CDR3 DNA reads TGTGCCAGCAGCCTACTCGGACTAGCGGGGAGTTTAGGGACCGGGGAGCTGTTTTTT. It specifies CASSLLGLAGSLGTGELFF. Based on the CDR3 plus reference TRBV7-8 and TRBJ2-2, the full variable domain is GAGVSQSPRYKVAKRGQDVALRCDPISGHVSLFWYQQALGQGPEFLTYFQNEAQLDKSGLPSDRFFAERPEGSVSTLKIQRTQQEDSAVYLCASSLLGLAGSLGTGELFFGEGSRLTVL.

The chain carries TRBV10-2 and TRBJ2-3; D possibly corresponds to TRBD1 (6 bases). The germline V gene encodes CDR1 WSHSY and CDR2 SAAADI. CDR3 size: 16 residues. The V end lost 2 bases, the J end lost 2 bases, and 14 bases lay between the germline ends. CDR3 residues: CASSEGQSYTTDTQYF. DNA for the CDR3: TGCGCCAGCAGTGAGGGACAGAGTTACACCACAGATACGCAGTATTTT.

J is TRBJ2-7 and V is TRBV27; tentative D call: TRBD1 (5 bases). V gave up 3 bases and J gave up 4 bases, with 13 bases separating them. CDR1 is MNHEY and CDR2 is SMNVEV in the germline V gene (reference sequence). The CDR3 is made up of 14 amino acids. The CDR3 sequence is CASSLLGAFYEQYF. The CDR3 region has the DNA TGTGCCAGCAGTTTGTTAGGGGCCTTTTACGAGCAGTACTTC.

The chain combines TRBV5-1 with TRBJ2-5; tentative D call: TRBD2 (7 bases). V gave up 2 bases and J gave up 1 base, with 12 bases separating them. The CDR3 runs to 15 residues. The germline gives CDR1 SGHRS, CDR2 YFSETQ. The CDR3 here is CASSFEGGPQETQYF. Here the CDR3 DNA reads TGCGCCAGCAGCTTCGAGGGGGGGCCCCAAGAGACCCAGTACTTC.

The chain carries TRBV9 and TRBJ1-1, with D maybe TRBD1 (6 bases). This CDR3 contains 18 residues. V lost 0 bases and J 0 bases, leaving 18 bases between the germline ends. The germline CDR1 and CDR2 sequences are SGDLS and YYNGEE. The CDR3 sequence: CASSVESIGGHLNTEAFF. The CDR3, as DNA: TGTGCCAGCAGCGTAGAGAGTATAGGGGGACATCTGAACACTGAAGCTTTCTTT. Together with reference TRBV9 and TRBJ1-1, the CDR3 gives the full variable domain: DSGVTQTPKHLITATGQRVTLRCSPRSGDLSVYWYQQSLDQGLQFLIQYYNGEERAKGNILERFSAQQFPDLHSELNLSSLELGDSALYFCASSVESIGGHLNTEAFFGQGTRLTVV.

This rearrangement joins TRBV10-3 to TRBJ1-1; 8 positions agree with TRBD1. V lost 6 bases, J lost 6 bases, and 9 bases stayed unmatched. Germline assignment: CDR1 ENHRY and CDR2 SYGVKD. The CDR3 covers 14 residues. Here the CDR3 reads CAIRRDRWDAEAFF. CDR3 nucleotides: TGTGCCATCAGGAGGGACAGGTGGGATGCTGAAGCTTTCTTT.

V and J are TRBV6-6 and TRBJ1-3, with a tentative D call TRBD1 (5 bases). The V end was cut by 2 bases, the J end by 7 bases, with 12 bases between. The CDR3 covers 14 residues. The germline gives CDR1 MNHNY, CDR2 SVGAGI (reference sequence). DNA for the CDR3: TGTGCCAGCAGTTACGTGGGGACCGACAACACCATATATTTT. It is translated as CASSYVGTDNTIYF.

The chain carries TRBV7-2 and TRBJ1-2, with D perhaps matching TRBD1 (5 bases). CDR1 and CDR2 (germline): SGHTA, FQGNSA. V lost 5 bases and J lost 4, with 20 bases in between. The CDR3 length is 16 residues. The DNA of the CDR3 is TGTGCCAGCAGCCTCGAACAGGTCCCCAGGGCCTATGGCTACACCTTC. The encoded protein is CASSLEQVPRAYGYTF. Using reference TRBV7-2 and TRBJ1-2 for the parts outside the CDR3, the full variable domain is GAGVSQSPSNKVTEKGKDVELRCDPISGHTALYWYRQSLGQGLEFLIYFQGNSAPDKSGLPSDRFSAERTGGSVSTLTIQRTQQEDSAVYLCASSLEQVPRAYGYTFGSGTRLTVV.

The CDR3 loop reads CASSLKGLATEAFF. The DNA of the CDR3 is TGTGCCAGCAGCTTAAAAGGGTTGGCTACTGAAGCTTTCTTT. The V gene is TRBV7-2, the J gene TRBJ1-1; the D is unclear. Germline values: CDR1 SGHTA, CDR2 FQGNSA. V was clipped by 2 bases and J by 5 bases, with 12 bases between them. The CDR3 length is 14 residues. The full variable domain, with the rest looked up from reference TRBV7-2 and TRBJ1-1, is GAGVSQSPSNKVTEKGKDVELRCDPISGHTALYWYRQSLGQGLEFLIYFQGNSAPDKSGLPSDRFSAERTGGSVSTLTIQRTQQEDSAVYLCASSLKGLATEAFFGQGTRLTVV.

The rearrangement joins TRBV4-2 to TRBJ2-5; no reliable D call. CDR1 is LGHNA and CDR2 is YNFKEQ in the germline V gene. CDR3 length: 18 residues. V was trimmed by 0 bases and J by 0 bases, leaving 17 bases between them. The CDR3 sequence: CASSQDPLWREDQETQYF. As DNA, the CDR3 is TGTGCCAGCAGCCAAGACCCCCTGTGGCGAGAGGACCAAGAGACCCAGTACTTC.